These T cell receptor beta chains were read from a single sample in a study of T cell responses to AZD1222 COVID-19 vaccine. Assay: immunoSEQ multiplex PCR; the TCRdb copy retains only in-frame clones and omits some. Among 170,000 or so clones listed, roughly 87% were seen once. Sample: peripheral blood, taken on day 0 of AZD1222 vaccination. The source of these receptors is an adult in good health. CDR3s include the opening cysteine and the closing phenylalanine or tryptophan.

CDR3: CASSLVQGGNTEAFF; V: TRBV7-9
CDR3: CASSLGALSGNTIYF; V: TRBV5-1
CDR3: CATSDWGSNEQFF; V: TRBV24-1
CDR3: CASSYSIAGYEQYF; V: TRBV6-5
CDR3: CASSASGNYEQFF; V: TRBV5-1
CDR3: CAWCLGPANTEAFF; V: TRBV30
CDR3: CASSLAGGNTIYF; V: TRBV7-2
CDR3: CASSSYTGYKETQYF; V: TRBV28
CDR3: CASSPGVSTEAFF; V: TRBV18
CDR3: CSANSNYGYTF; V: TRBV20-1
CDR3: CASSPWSDYGYTF; V: TRBV18
CDR3: CASTTESILTEAFF; V: TRBV2
CDR3: CASTVGPTEAFF; V: TRBV28
CDR3: CASSPGGRQGAEQYF; V: TRBV28
CDR3: CAWIVGRLNTEAFF; V: TRBV30
CDR3: CAWSVWGLAGGNEQFF; V: TRBV30
CDR3: CASSLQGLSNQPQHF; V: TRBV28
CDR3: CASSTRWADGYTF; V: TRBV5-1
CDR3: CASSVFGNYGYTF; V: TRBV9
CDR3: CASSLDRGREKLFF; V: TRBV2
CDR3: CASTLGGRTGNYGYTF; V: TRBV28
CDR3: CASSSNRDIDSGANVLTF; V: TRBV7-9
CDR3: CASSPRNGEPLHF; V: TRBV19
CDR3: CASSYSMGSEKLFF; V: TRBV6-5
CDR3: CATTWTYEQYF; V: TRBV6-5
CDR3: CASKSRKYSTNEKLFF; V: TRBV28
CDR3: CASSLVARENYGYTF; V: TRBV5-1
CDR3: CASSPPKPSGRGYEQYF; V: TRBV18
CDR3: CASSLGPNADTQYF; V: TRBV7-9
CDR3: CASEWGTEAFF; V: TRBV7-9
CDR3: CASSSGWGTEAFF; V: TRBV7-2
CDR3: CASSYEARRYGYTF; V: TRBV6-6
CDR3: CASSFGTGPWTQYF; V: TRBV5-6
CDR3: CASSPLGGIEVETQYF; V: TRBV5-1
CDR3: CASRFAGVPAF; V: TRBV12-3/TRBV12-4
CDR3: CASRPGVRGTEAFF; V: TRBV2
CDR3: CASSMTRAGGVYTEAFF; V: TRBV19
CDR3: CASSQDLDGEQYF; V: TRBV14
CDR3: CASSITDRGDQPQHF; V: TRBV19
CDR3: CASSPPKRGLYEKLFF; V: TRBV3-1/TRBV3-2
CDR3: CASSFLTGTRTTEAFF; V: TRBV6-5
CDR3: CASSDVGQGTDTQYF; V: TRBV6-1
CDR3: CASGLAGDYEQYF; V: TRBV6-5
CDR3: CAWIPGRGLAYEQYF; V: TRBV30
CDR3: CSVAEGGTEAFF; V: TRBV29-1
CDR3: CASSLGQGNEKLFF; V: TRBV5-1
CDR3: CASSLEWTASNQPQHF; V: TRBV5-1
CDR3: CASSPPGQGAHEQYF; V: TRBV2
CDR3: CASSLMVRDSLSYEQYF; V: TRBV12-1
CDR3: CASSQDRGLAASTDTQYF; V: TRBV4-1
CDR3: CASSVARGNIQYF; V: TRBV5-4
CDR3: CATARQGSSYEQYF; V: TRBV6-5
CDR3: CATRGGAMAETQYF; V: TRBV2
CDR3: CASSVEVAGEVTQYF; V: TRBV9
CDR3: CASSNGRRVHRVPINNQPQHF; V: TRBV21-1